What follows are 20 T cell receptor beta chains derived from one specimen sequenced in a study of shared T cell receptors in the human thymus. Sequencing used immunoSEQ multiplex PCR; TCRdb keeps in-frame clones, though not all of them. The table lists over 450,000 clones, roughly 74% of them singletons. The same specimen was also included in a second study, on human thymus T cells.

Sequencing was done on a sample of thymocytes. Source of these receptors: a boy less than two years old with a congenital heart defect.

V usage is TRBV4-1 and J usage is TRBJ2-5, with D possibly TRBD2 on 5 matching bases. CDR1 MGHRA and CDR2 YSYEKL come from the germline V gene. The CDR3 length is 14 residues. Trimming shortened V by 1 base and J by 6 bases, and 12 bases separated the two germline ends. Here the CDR3 DNA reads TGCGCCAGCAGCCAAGGCCTAGCTGAAAAGACCCAGTACTTC. This translates into CASSQGLAEKTQYF.

The chain is built from TRBV28 and TRBJ2-3; 8 nucleotides agree with TRBD1. V shed 7 bases, J shed 1 base, and the junction held 4 bases outside the gene matches. Germline V gene sequence: CDR1 MDHEN, CDR2 SYDVKM. The CDR3 covers 14 residues. This chain's CDR3 is CASKTTGGTDTQYF. DNA of the CDR3: TGTGCCAGCAAAACGACAGGGGGCACAGATACGCAGTATTTT. The full variable domain, in which reference TRBV28 and TRBJ2-3 provide the parts outside the CDR3, is DVKVTQSSRYLVKRTGEKVFLECVQDMDHENMFWYRQDPGLGLRLIYFSYDVKMKEKGDIPEGYSVSREKKERFSLILESASTNQTSMYLCASKTTGGTDTQYFGPGTRLTVL.

In this sample, this clone turned up a few times. This rearrangement joins TRBV7-2 to TRBJ2-5, with 11 bases identical to TRBD1. The CDR3 covers 17 residues. Germline CDR1 reads SGHTA; CDR2 reads FQGNSA. V shed 2 bases, J shed 5 bases, and the junction held 10 bases outside the gene matches. This chain's CDR3 is CASSLSQGTGGGETQYF. The CDR3 DNA sequence: TGTGCCAGCAGCTTAAGCCAAGGGACAGGGGGAGGTGAGACCCAGTACTTC.

The chain combines TRBV7-9 with TRBJ1-3; D gene ambiguous. V dropped 3 bases and J dropped 0 bases, with 9 bases sitting between them. Germline V lookup: CDR1 SEHNR, CDR2 FQNEAQ (reference sequence). CDR3 length: 15 amino acids. The CDR3 DNA reads as TGTGCCAGCAGCTTGAAGCTATGCTCTGGAAACACCATATATTTT. This encodes CASSLKLCSGNTIYF.

The chain joins TRBV6-1 to TRBJ2-5; D possibly corresponds to TRBD2 (5 bases). This CDR3 region has 11 residues. V was shortened by 2 bases and J by 9 bases, with 7 bases between the two germline ends. In germline, CDR1 is MNHNS, CDR2 SASEGT. CDR3 amino acids: CASSERRSQYF. The CDR3 DNA reads as TGTGCCAGCAGTGAAAGGAGGTCCCAGTACTTC.

CDR3 amino acids: CAISGKQGARGSGANVLTF. CDR3 sequence (DNA): TGTGCCATCAGTGGGAAACAGGGGGCGCGTGGCTCTGGGGCCAACGTCCTGACTTTC. The chain recombines TRBV10-3 with TRBJ2-6; 9 positions match TRBD1. This CDR3 has 19 amino acids. V dropped 4 bases and J dropped 0; count of bases not matched to a gene: 10. Per the germline V gene, CDR1 is ENHRY and CDR2 is SYGVKD.

A few counts support this clone. The chain has TRBV4-2 and TRBJ1-4, with 9 bases matching TRBD1. J lost 0 bases, V lost 4 bases, and 12 bases had no gene match. The length of the CDR3 is 19 residues. Germline lookup yields CDR1 LGHNA and CDR2 YNFKEQ. In DNA form, the CDR3 reads TGTGCCAGCAGCCCCGAGGCCTCGGGACAGGGCGCAACTAATGAAAAACTGTTTTTT. Its translation: CASSPEASGQGATNEKLFF.

V is TRBV29-1 and J is TRBJ2-3; D perhaps matches TRBD2 (6 bases). V was cut by 1 base and J by 1 base, with 15 bases left in between. The CDR3 length is 16 residues. The germline CDR1 and CDR2 sequences are SQVTM and ANQGSEA. The CDR3: CSVEGWQGGGTDTQYF. The CDR3 coding sequence is TGCAGCGTTGAAGGCTGGCAGGGCGGGGGCACAGATACGCAGTATTTT.

The J gene is TRBJ2-7, the V gene TRBV10-3, with D possibly matching TRBD1 (5 bases). The CDR3 spans 14 residues. In germline, CDR1 is ENHRY, CDR2 SYGVKD. Trimming left V 6 bases short and J 4 bases short, with 16 bases between. The CDR3 DNA reads TGTGCCATCAGGGGCCGGGCAGGGTCGTACGAGCAGTACTTC. The encoded protein is CAIRGRAGSYEQYF.

The J gene is TRBJ2-5, the V gene TRBV19, with D unclear. In germline, CDR1 is LNHDA, CDR2 SQIVND (reference sequence). The CDR3 runs to 13 residues. The ends were cut back, 3 bases at V and 8 bases at J, with 13 bases in the middle. CDR3 region: CASSIRSNRTQYF. For the CDR3, the DNA is TGTGCCAGTAGTATTCGGTCCAATCGTACCCAGTACTTC.

The rearrangement uses TRBV7-9 and TRBJ2-1; D perhaps matches TRBD1 (6 bases). This CDR3 region has 15 residues. Per germline, CDR1 SEHNR and CDR2 FQNEAQ (reference sequence). V was trimmed by 5 bases and J by 2 bases, leaving 13 bases between them. CDR3 loop: CASSPPRTAYNEQFF. The DNA of the CDR3 is TGTGCCAGCAGCCCACCTCGGACAGCCTACAATGAGCAGTTCTTC.

The gene calls are TRBV4-1 and TRBJ2-6, with D perhaps matching TRBD2 (6 bases). In germline, CDR1 is MGHRA, CDR2 YSYEKL. This CDR3 has 16 residues. V was pared by 5 bases and J by 4 bases, with 15 bases between. CDR3 protein: CASSGAGTSGANVLTF. Here the CDR3 DNA reads TGCGCCAGCAGCGGGGCGGGAACGAGCGGGGCCAACGTCCTGACTTTC.

This clone was counted between two and nine times. This chain uses TRBV28 with TRBJ2-1; D might be TRBD2 (6 bases). V lost 3 bases and J 5 bases, leaving 14 bases between the germline ends. Germline CDR1 reads MDHEN; CDR2 reads SYDVKM. The CDR3 covers 15 residues. CDR3 coding DNA: TGTGCCAGCAGTTTCTATCTAGCGCTTAACAATGAGCAGTTCTTC. Protein: CASSFYLALNNEQFF.

The chain combines TRBV11-3 with TRBJ2-5, with 8 bases lining up with TRBD2. Trimming took 2 bases from V and 4 from J; bases not matched to a gene: 6. The CDR3 is made up of 15 amino acids. Germline V gene sequence: CDR1 SGHNT, CDR2 YENEEA. This CDR3 is CASSLSGSFGETQYF. The CDR3 DNA reads as TGTGCCAGCAGCTTAAGCGGGAGTTTTGGAGAGACCCAGTACTTC.

The chain joins TRBV28 to TRBJ2-2; possible D gene TRBD2, 5 bases. The CDR3 loop spans 16 amino acids. The V and J ends lost 5 bases and 0 bases respectively, with 13 bases between them. Germline V lookup: CDR1 MDHEN, CDR2 SYDVKM. The DNA for the CDR3 is TGTGCCAGCAGTCCCGCCCAGGAGGCGAACACCGGGGAGCTGTTTTTT. Residues: CASSPAQEANTGELFF.

This rearrangement joins TRBV7-2 to TRBJ2-7; 9 nucleotides align to TRBD1. Germline assignment: CDR1 SGHTA and CDR2 FQGNSA. V gave up 5 bases and J gave up 6 bases; unmatched junction bases: 8. This CDR3 comprises 14 residues. This CDR3 is CASSDPGQGPEQYF. In nucleotides, the CDR3 is TGTGCCAGCAGCGATCCGGGACAGGGTCCCGAGCAGTACTTC.

The CDR3 spells CASSPLGLAGAVTCYEQYF. CDR3 nucleotide sequence: TGTGCCAGCAGCCCACTCGGACTAGCGGGGGCGGTAACCTGCTACGAGCAGTACTTC. The chain combines TRBV7-8 with TRBJ2-7; 13 bases are shared with TRBD2. From germline, CDR1 is SGHVS and CDR2 FQNEAQ. The CDR3 has 19 amino acids. J was trimmed by 3 bases and V by 5 bases; bases with no gene match: 16.

There are a few counts of this clone. The chain couples TRBV6-1 to TRBJ2-7, with TRBD2 matching over 8 bases. J gave up 2 bases and V 2 bases, and 5 bases lay outside the gene matches. The CDR3 consists of 15 residues. Germline V gene data show CDR1 as MNHNS and CDR2 as SASEGT. The CDR3 DNA reads TGTGCCAGCAGTGAATTCGACGGGAGGGCCTACGAGCAGTACTTC. It encodes CASSEFDGRAYEQYF.

The sample holds one count of this clone. The V and J genes are TRBV15 and TRBJ1-5; no clear D gene. Germline CDR1 reads LNHNV; CDR2 reads YYDKDF (reference sequence). Trimming shortened V by 2 bases and J by 5 bases, and 16 bases separated the two germline ends. The CDR3 runs 16 residues. The CDR3 region has the DNA TGTGCCACCAGCAGAACCCTAGAAGGCTTCGATCAGCCCCAGCATTTT. Its protein is CATSRTLEGFDQPQHF.

The J gene is TRBJ2-2, the V gene TRBV9; TRBD2 is a possible D gene (5 bases). The CDR3 is 14 residues long. Trimming shortened V by 0 bases and J by 6 bases, and 9 bases separated the two germline ends. The germline CDR1 and CDR2 sequences are SGDLS and YYNGEE. The CDR3 coding sequence is TGTGCCAGCAGCGTAGTCGGGGAAGCCGGGGAGCTGTTTTTT. The encoded protein is CASSVVGEAGELFF.